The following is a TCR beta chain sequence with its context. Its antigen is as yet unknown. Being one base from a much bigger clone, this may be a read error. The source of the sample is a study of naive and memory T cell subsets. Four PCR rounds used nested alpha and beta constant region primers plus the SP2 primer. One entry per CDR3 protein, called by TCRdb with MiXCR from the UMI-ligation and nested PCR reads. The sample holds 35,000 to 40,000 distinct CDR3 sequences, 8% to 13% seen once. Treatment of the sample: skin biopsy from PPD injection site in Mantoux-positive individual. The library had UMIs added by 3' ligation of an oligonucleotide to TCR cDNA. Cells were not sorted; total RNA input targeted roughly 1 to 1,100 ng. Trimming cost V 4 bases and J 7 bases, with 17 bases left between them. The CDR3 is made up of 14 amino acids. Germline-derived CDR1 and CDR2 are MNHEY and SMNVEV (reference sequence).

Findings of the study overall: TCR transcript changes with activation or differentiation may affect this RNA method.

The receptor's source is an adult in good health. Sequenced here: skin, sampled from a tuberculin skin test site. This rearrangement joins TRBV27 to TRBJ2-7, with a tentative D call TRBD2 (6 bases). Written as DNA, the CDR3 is TGTGCCAGCAGTTCACCGGGACGAGCGGGTGAGCAGTACTTC. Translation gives CASSSPGRAGEQYF.